This entry features one T cell receptor beta chain sequence. Its antigen is undetermined. The same CDR3 arises from other DNA sequences in this sample as well. The data are from a study of shared clonotypes between healthy human individuals. Notes on the study in general: Owing to a small donor count, the genetic and exposure-history diversity represented was limited.

This CDR3 spans 15 amino acids. Germline lookup yields CDR1 SGDLS and CDR2 YYNGEE. Trimming shortened V by 0 bases and J by 3 bases, and 9 bases separated the two germline ends. Sequenced by immunoSEQ multiplex PCR; TCRdb stores in-frame clones only, minus some. The profile shows 650,000 to 800,000 clones, 55% to 75% of them singletons. Sequencing used memory CD4+ T cells sorted from blood. The sample's subset: CD45RA-negative fraction. This sequence originates from a woman aged 30 to 39 in good health. The chain links TRBV9 to TRBJ2-2; D is perhaps TRBD2 (6 bases). DNA for the CDR3: TGTGCCAGCAGCGTAGTTGGAGGGGACACCGGGGAGCTGTTTTTT. Encoded protein: CASSVVGGDTGELFF.